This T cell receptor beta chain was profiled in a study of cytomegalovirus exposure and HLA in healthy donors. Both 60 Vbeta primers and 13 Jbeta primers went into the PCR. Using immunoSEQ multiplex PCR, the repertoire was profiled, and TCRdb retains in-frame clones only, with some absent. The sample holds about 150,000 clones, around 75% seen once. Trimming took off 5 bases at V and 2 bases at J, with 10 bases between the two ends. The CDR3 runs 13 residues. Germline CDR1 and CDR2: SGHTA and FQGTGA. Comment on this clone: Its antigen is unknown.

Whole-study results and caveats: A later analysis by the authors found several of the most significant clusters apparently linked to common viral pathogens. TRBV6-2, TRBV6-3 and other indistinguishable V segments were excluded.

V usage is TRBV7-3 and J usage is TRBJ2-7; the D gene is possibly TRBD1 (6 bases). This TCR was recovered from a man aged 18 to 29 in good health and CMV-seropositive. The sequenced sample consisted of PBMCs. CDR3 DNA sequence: TGTGCCAGCAGCCCCCAGGGGACCTACGAGCAGTACTTC. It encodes CASSPQGTYEQYF.